This T cell receptor beta chain derives from a study of beta chain features in type 1 diabetes. CDR1 is SGHTA and CDR2 is FQGNSA in the germline V gene. V was shortened by 7 bases and J by 1 base, with 12 bases between the two germline ends. The CDR3 sequence is 14 residues long. This clone came up a few times. Reverse transcription of all isolated RNA meant that expressed TCRB transcripts were sequenced. TCRdb's table, derived via immunoSEQ multiplex PCR, lists solely in-frame clones and lacks some. The sample lists 200,000 to 250,000 clones; roughly 9.6% were seen once. Sequenced input: naive CD4+ T cells from blood. The chain couples TRBV7-2 to TRBJ2-3; D not resolved. This clonotype originated in a woman younger than 30 in good health. CDR3 sequence (DNA): TGTGCCAGCAATCGATTGGGCGGCACAGATACGCAGTATTTT. It translates to CASNRLGGTDTQYF.